This T cell receptor (beta chain) emerged from a study of molecular identifiers for immune sequencing clone quantification. TCRdb passed the PCR reads through MiXCR, listing each CDR3 protein once. The data hold a few hundred thousand distinct CDR3 sequences, with roughly 24% observed a single time. This clonotype has ten or more counts. V lost 1 base and J 7 bases, leaving 8 bases between the germline ends. CDR1 and CDR2 from the germline V gene are SQVTM and ANQGSEA. The CDR3 runs 12 residues. The chain has TRBV29-1 and TRBJ2-1; D ambiguous. Sequences were obtained from naive CD8+ T cells from blood, with Jurkat cell RNA spiked in. The sample's subset: FACS-sorted CD8+CD4-CCR7+CD45RA+ naive T cells. The sequence derives from a human donor in good health. Some libraries in this study had Jurkat cell RNA spiked in. CDR3 residues: CSVEVQENEQFF. The CDR3 DNA follows: TGCAGCGTTGAAGTTCAGGAGAATGAGCAGTTCTTC.